The 32 T cell receptor beta chains below were found in one sample sequenced in a study of blood T cell repertoires in COVID-19. Sequencing used immunoSEQ multiplex PCR; TCRdb keeps in-frame clones, though not all of them. Of around 85,000 clones in the sample, 87% are singletons; the top ten hold almost 5.5%. The sequencing input was peripheral blood. These receptors originate from a man between 60 and 75 years old with acute or convalescent COVID-19.

This clone was counted only a few times. The CDR3 here is CASKQGNYGYTF. The CDR3 DNA follows: TGTGCCAGCAAACAGGGAAACTATGGCTACACCTTC. This chain uses TRBV2 with TRBJ1-2; maybe TRBD1 (6 bases). The CDR3 runs to 12 residues. Between the trimmed V and J ends, which lost 7 bases and 2 bases, there was a span of 8 bases. CDR1 SNHLY and CDR2 FYNNEI come from the germline V gene.

V usage is TRBV2 and J usage is TRBJ2-1, with 8 bases fitting TRBD1. Germline CDR1 is SNHLY and CDR2 is FYNNEI. This CDR3 contains 15 residues. The trim removed 6 bases at V and 1 base at J, leaving 5 bases unmatched. CDR3 in amino acids: CASSTGQGSYNEQFF. The CDR3 DNA reads as TGTGCCAGCAGCACCGGACAGGGATCCTACAATGAGCAGTTCTTC.

A single count supports this clone. The CDR3 here is CASSQDRVPNTGELFF. CDR3 coding DNA: TGTGCCAGCAGCCAGGACAGGGTCCCGAACACCGGGGAGCTGTTTTTT. This chain connects TRBV4-2 to TRBJ2-2, with 8 positions matching TRBD1. This CDR3 is 16 amino acids long. The V and J ends lost 3 bases and 0 bases, in that order; junction bases with no gene match: 3. Germline V lookup: CDR1 LGHNA, CDR2 YNFKEQ.

This clone was seen a single time. V gene TRBV10-1 combines with J gene TRBJ2-7; D ambiguous. Germline V gene data show CDR1 as WNHNN and CDR2 as SYGVQD (reference sequence). CDR3 length equals 12 residues. V was clipped by 3 bases and J by 5 bases, with 8 bases between them. This CDR3 reads CASSEIRDEQYF. CDR3 in DNA: TGCGCCAGCAGTGAAATTCGGGACGAGCAGTACTTC.

This chain links TRBV10-3 with TRBJ2-7, with 14 bases matching TRBD2. CDR3 length: 16 residues. The V gene end was trimmed by 4 bases and the J gene end by 3 bases; junction bases not matched to a gene: 5. Germline CDR1 ENHRY, CDR2 SYGVKD. CDR3 amino acids: CAISGTSGGTNYEQYF. The CDR3 nucleotides read TGTGCCATCAGTGGGACTAGCGGGGGGACCAACTACGAGCAGTACTTC.

This sequence joins TRBV7-6 and TRBJ2-7; possibly TRBD1 for D (7 bases). The CDR3 extends over 14 amino acids. Trimming took 6 bases from V and 4 from J, leaving 16 bases between them. The germline V gene has CDR1 SGHVS and CDR2 FNYEAQ. CDR3 amino acids: CASSPYAGGYEQYF. The CDR3 DNA reads as TGTGCCAGCAGTCCCTATGCAGGGGGGTACGAGCAGTACTTC. Filled out from reference TRBV7-6 and TRBJ2-7, the complete variable domain reads GAGVSQSPRYKVTKRGQDVALRCDPISGHVSLYWYRQALGQGPEFLTYFNYEAQQDKSGLPNDRFSAERPEGSISTLTIQRTEQRDSAMYRCASSPYAGGYEQYFGPGTRLTVT.

The rearrangement joins TRBV7-2 to TRBJ2-5; tentatively, D is TRBD2 (7 bases). Trimming shortened V by 3 bases and J by 2 bases, and 13 bases separated the two germline ends. From germline, CDR1 is SGHTA and CDR2 FQGNSA. This CDR3 is built from 15 residues. The CDR3: CASSFGGLGQETQYF. CDR3 nucleotides: TGTGCCAGCAGCTTCGGGGGGCTGGGACAAGAGACCCAGTACTTC.

This clone was counted only a few times. The CDR3 protein is CASNKNLAGDNEQFF. The CDR3 nucleotides are TGTGCCAGCAACAAAAATCTAGCGGGGGACAATGAGCAGTTCTTC. The chain has TRBV7-8 and TRBJ2-1; 10 nucleotides align to TRBD2. CDR1 SGHVS and CDR2 FQNEAQ come from the germline V gene. Trimming took 7 bases from V and 5 from J; bases not matched to a gene: 8. This CDR3 spans 15 amino acids. Combining the CDR3 with reference TRBV7-8 and TRBJ2-1 gives the whole variable domain GAGVSQSPRYKVAKRGQDVALRCDPISGHVSLFWYQQALGQGPEFLTYFQNEAQLDKSGLPSDRFFAERPEGSVSTLKIQRTQQEDSAVYLCASNKNLAGDNEQFFGPGTRLTVL.

V gene TRBV21-1 combines with J gene TRBJ2-1; the table assigns TRBD2, which was not confirmed against the DNA. TRBV21-1 is given as a pseudogene. The CDR3 is 17 residues long. Written as DNA, the CDR3 is TGTGCCAGCAGCAAAGGCCAGGCTAGCGGGGTCCTTAATGAGCAGTTCTTC. Protein: CASSKGQASGVLNEQFF.

This clone was observed a few times. The genes are TRBV7-6 and TRBJ2-3, with 7 bases matching TRBD2. The CDR3 is 16 residues long. Germline values: CDR1 SGHVS, CDR2 FNYEAQ. Unmatched junction bases numbered 11, after V lost 6 bases and J lost 2 bases. The CDR3 sequence: CASRAARGTNTDTQYF. Here the CDR3 DNA reads TGTGCCAGCAGGGCCGCTCGGGGGACTAACACAGATACGCAGTATTTT.

This chain links TRBV6-5 with TRBJ1-1; the D is unclear. Germline CDR1 is MNHEY and CDR2 is SVGAGI. Trimming removed 0 bases from V and 11 bases from J, with 16 bases in between. This CDR3 is built from 14 residues. The chain's CDR3 is CASSYSETTTGAFF. The CDR3 DNA sequence: TGTGCCAGCAGTTACTCGGAGACGACGACCGGCGCTTTCTTT.

V gene TRBV11-2 combines with J gene TRBJ2-3; 10 bases agree with TRBD2. V shed 2 bases, J shed 4 bases, and the junction held 0 bases outside the gene matches. The CDR3 sequence is 14 residues long. The V gene's germline CDR1 is SGHAT and CDR2 FQNNGV. CDR3 amino acids: CASSLLAGADTQYF. For the CDR3, the DNA is TGTGCCAGCAGCTTACTAGCGGGGGCAGATACGCAGTATTTT.

This rearrangement joins TRBV7-8 to TRBJ2-7; 8 bases agree with TRBD1. This CDR3 is built from 13 residues. Germline-derived CDR1 and CDR2 are SGHVS and FQNEAQ. V shed 5 bases, J shed 6 bases, and the junction held 6 bases outside the gene matches. The CDR3 loop is CASSVIGTGEQYF. The CDR3 nucleotides are TGTGCCAGCAGCGTTATCGGGACAGGCGAGCAGTACTTC.

This chain uses TRBV19 with TRBJ1-1; 7 bases agree with TRBD1. CDR3 length: 15 amino acids. The V and J ends lost 10 bases and 1 base, in that order; junction bases with no gene match: 12. The germline V gene encodes CDR1 LNHDA and CDR2 SQIVND (reference sequence). This chain's CDR3 is CAIAPFGTANTEAFF. DNA for the CDR3: TGTGCCATCGCCCCATTCGGGACAGCGAACACTGAAGCTTTCTTT.

This sequence joins TRBV9 and TRBJ2-1; TRBD2 aligns across 13 bases. Looked up from germline, CDR1 is SGDLS and CDR2 is YYNGEE. The V gene end was trimmed by 3 bases and the J gene end by 8 bases; junction bases not matched to a gene: 11. The CDR3 totals 17 residues. The CDR3 nucleotides are TGTGCCAGCAGCGCCCGACTAGCGGGGGGCCTCACGGATGAGCAGTTCTTC. Translating it yields CASSARLAGGLTDEQFF. Filled out from reference TRBV9 and TRBJ2-1, the complete variable domain reads DSGVTQTPKHLITATGQRVTLRCSPRSGDLSVYWYQQSLDQGLQFLIQYYNGEERAKGNILERFSAQQFPDLHSELNLSSLELGDSALYFCASSARLAGGLTDEQFFGPGTRLTVL.

This clone was seen a few times. This rearrangement joins TRBV29-1 to TRBJ1-1; possible D gene TRBD1, 6 bases. This CDR3 is built from 16 residues. In germline, CDR1 is SQVTM, CDR2 ANQGSEA. V was pared by 3 bases and J by 1 base, with 18 bases between. CDR3 nucleotide sequence: TGCAGCGTTGAGTCGACAGGCTCGATCCAGAACACTGAAGCTTTCTTT. The encoded protein is CSVESTGSIQNTEAFF.

The table lists this clone with a few counts. The rearrangement links TRBV4-3 to TRBJ1-6; D is uncertain. CDR1 is LGHNA and CDR2 is YSLEER in the germline V gene. Trimming took 0 bases from V and 5 from J, leaving 11 bases between them. CDR3 length: 16 amino acids. In DNA, the CDR3 is TGCGCCAGCAGCCAAGATCTGGCGGGGAATAATTCACCCCTCCACTTT. Translating it yields CASSQDLAGNNSPLHF.

This clone was seen just once. The V and J genes are TRBV4-2 and TRBJ1-5; TRBD1 matches at 8 bases. This CDR3 spans 15 amino acids. CDR1 LGHNA and CDR2 YNFKEQ come from the germline V gene. V gave up 1 base and J gave up 5 bases; unmatched junction bases: 4. CDR3 DNA sequence: TGTGCCAGCAGCCAAGTACAGGGGGTCGATCAGCCCCAGCATTTT. Translation gives CASSQVQGVDQPQHF.

The chain employs TRBV2 and TRBJ2-3, with a possible D match to TRBD2 (5 bases). The CDR3 has 14 amino acids. V was shortened by 10 bases and J by 5 bases, with 19 bases between the two germline ends. CDR1 and CDR2 (germline): SNHLY, FYNNEI. CDR3 amino acids: CATPPAGGQDTQYF. In nucleotides, the CDR3 is TGTGCCACACCCCCGGCGGGCGGGCAAGATACGCAGTATTTT.

This chain connects TRBV6-2 or TRBV6-3 to TRBJ1-5; 7 nucleotides align to TRBD1. The CDR3 totals 15 residues. Germline-derived CDR1 and CDR2 are MNHEY and SVGEGT. V gave up 3 bases and J gave up 7 bases; unmatched junction bases: 9. CDR3 in DNA: TGTGCCAGCAGTTATTCCGGACAGGTGGGGCAGCCCCAGCATTTT. This translates into CASSYSGQVGQPQHF.

This clone was counted a few times. It is unclear where the CDR3 begins or ends on the DNA, so no DNA is shown, and the CDR3 is as TCRdb lists it. This chain links TRBV30 with TRBJ1-6; TRBD1, as called in the table, went unchecked against the DNA. The length of the CDR3 is 14 amino acids, counting both ends. Germline V gene lookup returns CDR1 GTSNPN and CDR2 SVGIG (reference sequence). The CDR3 here is CAWSVPPGGSPLHF.

V usage is TRBV15 and J usage is TRBJ1-2; no reliable D call. The CDR3 contains 14 residues. Germline V CDR1 and CDR2: LNHNV, YYDKDF (reference sequence). Trimming stripped 0 bases from V and 6 bases from J, with 11 bases between. CDR3 nucleotide sequence: TGTGCCACCAGCAGAGACATCGGGGTCGATGGCTACACCTTC. Amino acid sequence: CATSRDIGVDGYTF.

This chain uses TRBV3-1 (or the pseudogene TRBV3-2) with TRBJ1-2, with 8 bases fitting TRBD1. The CDR3 totals 13 residues. CDR1 and CDR2 (germline): LGHDT, YNNKEL (reference sequence). V trimming: 1 base; J trimming: 8 bases; junction bases outside the gene matches: 3. The CDR3 here is CASSQARTGGYTF. The DNA for the CDR3 is TGTGCCAGCAGCCAAGCTAGGACAGGGGGCTACACCTTC.

J is TRBJ1-6 and V is TRBV3-1 (or the pseudogene TRBV3-2); D not resolved. Trimming took off 4 bases at V and 5 bases at J, with 6 bases between the two ends. CDR1 is LGHDT, CDR2 YNNKEL, per germline (reference sequence). CDR3 length: 13 residues. The CDR3: CASSLRDNSPLHF. The CDR3 DNA follows: TGTGCCAGCAGCCTGCGGGATAATTCACCCCTCCACTTT.

The chain uses TRBV4-3 and TRBJ1-6, with 8 bases identical to TRBD1. The V gene end was trimmed by 2 bases and the J gene end by 7 bases; junction bases not matched to a gene: 4. CDR1 is LGHNA and CDR2 is YSLEER in the germline V gene. The CDR3 is made up of 15 amino acids. Written as DNA, the CDR3 is TGCGCCAGCAGCCAACAGGGGGCGCAGAATTCACCCCTCCACTTT. Its protein is CASSQQGAQNSPLHF.

In DNA, the CDR3 is TGCGCCAGCAGCCATTCCGCTTCCAGGACCGGGGAGCTGTTTTTT. Translating it yields CASSHSASRTGELFF. The chain joins TRBV4-3 to TRBJ2-2; no definite D call. The germline CDR1 and CDR2 sequences are LGHNA and YSLEER. The V and J ends lost 3 bases and 5 bases respectively, with 13 bases between them. This CDR3 is built from 15 residues.

V is TRBV3-1 (or the pseudogene TRBV3-2) and J is TRBJ2-2; TRBD2 agrees at 8 bases. CDR1 and CDR2 from the germline V gene are LGHDT and YNNKEL (reference sequence). The V gene end was trimmed by 7 bases and the J gene end by 0 bases; junction bases not matched to a gene: 7. The CDR3 is made up of 16 amino acids. CDR3 coding DNA: TGTGCCAGCAAAAAGAGCGGGGGTACGAACACCGGGGAGCTGTTTTTT. It codes for CASKKSGGTNTGELFF.

The chain has TRBV15 and TRBJ2-5; 7 positions match TRBD1. The CDR3 totals 13 residues. Germline-derived CDR1 and CDR2 are LNHNV and YYDKDF (reference sequence). J gave up 2 bases and V 3 bases, and 0 bases lay outside the gene matches. In DNA, the CDR3 is TGTGCCACCAGCAGGACAGGGCAAGAGACCCAGTACTTC. Encoded protein: CATSRTGQETQYF.

The chain combines TRBV10-2 with TRBJ1-5, with D possibly matching TRBD1 (6 bases). V was cut by 3 bases and J by 4 bases, with 13 bases left in between. The CDR3 consists of 15 residues. The germline CDR1 and CDR2 sequences are WSHSY and SAAADI. The chain's CDR3 is CASSDTGPLNQPQHF. The CDR3 DNA is TGCGCCAGCAGTGATACAGGGCCCCTGAATCAGCCCCAGCATTTT.

The J gene is TRBJ2-3, the V gene TRBV7-2; TRBD2 aligns across 8 bases. CDR3 size: 16 residues. J was trimmed by 2 bases and V by 4 bases; bases with no gene match: 8. CDR1 is SGHTA, CDR2 FQGNSA, per germline. The CDR3 spells CASSSGLADVTDTQYF. The CDR3 DNA follows: TGTGCCAGCAGCTCCGGACTAGCTGACGTCACAGATACGCAGTATTTT.

The rearrangement joins TRBV20-1 to TRBJ1-6; D uncertain. The CDR3 contains 13 residues. The V gene's germline CDR1 is DFQATT and CDR2 SNEGSKA (reference sequence). Trimming removed 3 bases at V and 8 bases at J, with 11 bases between. The CDR3 DNA reads TGCAGTGCTAGTAGGGAGTTTGATTCACCCCTCCACTTT. Amino acids: CSASREFDSPLHF.

The rearrangement joins TRBV6-5 to TRBJ2-7, with 7 positions matching TRBD1. Unmatched junction bases numbered 8, after V lost 4 bases and J lost 5 bases. Germline CDR1 and CDR2: MNHEY and SVGAGI. This CDR3 has 14 amino acids. CDR3 region: CASSSHRDSNEQYF. CDR3 bases: TGTGCCAGCAGTTCCCACCGGGACAGTAACGAGCAGTACTTC.